The sequence of this T cell receptor beta chain was determined in a study of T cells in Graves' hyperthyroidism and ophthalmopathy. Study-wide points: In simple terms, a model built on 13 V-J features told ophthalmopathy apart from stable hyperthyroidism.

For this clonotype: Its antigen is still unknown.

The investigators amplified TCR beta CDR3 regions from RNA transcripts. HTBI primers drove first-round RT-PCR of the TCR CDR3. TCRdb ran MiXCR on the multiplex PCR reads and lists one entry per CDR3 protein. The table records about 590,000 distinct CDR3 sequences, 15% to 18% of them present only once. Absence of ophthalmopathy progression within 18 months defined stable Graves' hyperthyroidism. With a duration under 2 months, the hyperthyroidism was newly diagnosed in patients aged 18 to 65. V was cut by 4 bases and J by 4 bases, with 14 bases left in between. This CDR3 comprises 14 residues. The germline gives CDR1 SGHRS, CDR2 YFSETQ.

The chain is built from TRBV5-1 and TRBJ2-5, with D perhaps matching TRBD2 (5 bases). Material: blood. This TCR was sampled from a woman aged 25 to 39 with Graves' hyperthyroidism. The CDR3 spells CASSQDFRGETQYF. The DNA of the CDR3 is TGCGCCAGCAGCCAAGACTTCCGGGGAGAGACCCAGTACTTC.